The T cell receptor (beta chain) described here comes from a study of T and B cells in COVID-19 patients. BIOMED2 TRB-A/B primer pools were used in multiplex TRB PCR. In TCRdb, the multiplex PCR reads were re-called with MiXCR into one record per CDR3 protein. The table has 11,000 to 15,000 distinct CDR3 sequences, less than 35% seen once. The germline gives CDR1 SQVTM, CDR2 ANQGSEA. The V segment lost 2 bases and the J segment 2 bases; nucleotides outside the gene matches: 0. This CDR3 is built from 12 residues. TRB was amplified from about 250-500 ng of blood genomic DNA. This chain joins TRBV29-1 and TRBJ2-7, with 7 bases lining up with TRBD1. The sequencing sample was made of blood. The TCR comes from a human donor who had recovered from COVID-19. CDR3 sequence: CSVEQGAYEQYF. CDR3 bases: TGCAGCGTTGAACAGGGGGCCTACGAGCAGTACTTC.